The clone carrying this T cell receptor beta chain was seen once. Sequenced by immunoSEQ multiplex PCR; TCRdb stores in-frame clones only, minus some. The data contain about 41,000 clones, roughly 85% of them singletons. Time point defined: peripheral blood 6 weeks after treatment start. The data are from a study of PD-L1 blockade in urothelial cancer. On the study more broadly: Of prior chemotherapy regimens, patients had received between 0 and 3.

The length of the CDR3 is 15 residues. CDR1 and CDR2 (germline): SGDLS, YYNGEE. The ends lost 0 bases at V and 6 bases at J; junction bases unmatched: 5. The chain uses TRBV9 and TRBJ2-7; 11 nucleotides agree with TRBD2. The receptor's source is a man between 65 and 79 years old with urothelial cancer. The source material was PBMCs, sampled around atezolizumab (anti-PD-L1) treatment. In nucleotides, the CDR3 is TGTGCCAGCAGCGTAGAGGCTAGCGGGAGGAGCGAGCAGTACTTC. Translated, it gives CASSVEASGRSEQYF.